These T cell receptor beta chains were read from a single sample in a study of shared clonotypes between healthy human individuals. Assay used: immunoSEQ multiplex PCR; TCRdb lists only in-frame clones, some missing. The sample contains approximately 340,000 clones, roughly 70% of which appear only once. Sequenced material: memory CD4+ T cells sorted from blood. The receptors derive from a man in his thirties or forties in good health. The CDR3 runs from the conserved cysteine through the conserved F or W. Fields, in order: D gene, V gene, J gene, CDR3 length, clone size, CDR3 DNA, CDR3 protein. A D gene is named only where the DNA matches it firmly. The listing skips clone size in some rows; elsewhere it reads once, few, many or a size class.

NA	TRBV7-6	TRBJ2-3	12	NA	TGTGCCAGCAGCTTAGTAGGAGATACGCAGTATTTT	CASSLVGDTQYF
NA	TRBV19	TRBJ2-5	12	NA	TGTGCCAGTAGTTGGCGGGATAAGACCCAGTACTTC	CASSWRDKTQYF
NA	TRBV6-1	TRBJ2-1	15	NA	TGTGCCAGCAGTGAAGAGGGCAGGACCAGCAATGAGCAGTTCTTC	CASSEEGRTSNEQFF
NA	TRBV19	TRBJ1-5	12	NA	TGTGCCAGTTCCGACAGGAATCAGCCCCAGCATTTT	CASSDRNQPQHF
TRBD1	TRBV5-6	TRBJ1-1	15	NA	TGTGCCAGCAGCGCCACTCGACAGGGGCACACTGAAGCTTTCTTT	CASSATRQGHTEAFF
TRBD1	TRBV2	TRBJ1-3	15	NA	TGTGCCAGCTCATCCCTGCCGGGACAGCTTAACACCATATATTTT	CASSSLPGQLNTIYF
NA	TRBV7-2	TRBJ1-2	11	NA	TGTGCCAGCAGCCTCCGGGACATCTACACCTTC	CASSLRDIYTF
NA	TRBV6-5	TRBJ1-2	14	NA	TGTGCCAGCAGTTACTCAGGGTTTCCTAGTGGCTACACCTTC	CASSYSGFPSGYTF
NA	TRBV18	TRBJ1-1	15	NA	TGTGCCAGCTCACCACAGGAAGGACAAAACACTGAAGCTTTCTTT	CASSPQEGQNTEAFF
NA	TRBV19	TRBJ2-2	12	NA	TGTGCCAGTAGTATTGTTCTCGGGGAGCTGTTTTTT	CASSIVLGELFF
NA	TRBV19	TRBJ2-3	14	many	TGTGCCAGTAGTACCAGGCCACGCACAGATACGCAGTATTTT	CASSTRPRTDTQYF
NA	TRBV6-6	TRBJ2-7	14	NA	TGTGCCAGCAGTCTTGGAAGGGGTATAGACGAGCAGTACTTC	CASSLGRGIDEQYF
NA	TRBV11-2	TRBJ2-1	17	NA	TGTGCCAGCAGCTTAGCGTTTTTCGCGGCGACCTACAATGAGCAGTTCTTC	CASSLAFFAATYNEQFF
TRBD1	TRBV28	TRBJ1-4	15	NA	TGTGCCAGCAGCATCATGGGACAGTCTAATGAAAAACTGTTTTTT	CASSIMGQSNEKLFF
NA	TRBV6-1	TRBJ2-5	11	few	TGTGCCACAGGGACGGGAGAGACCCAGTACTTC	CATGTGETQYF
NA	TRBV11-3	TRBJ2-7	17	NA	TGTGCCAGCAGCTTGTGCAGTCACCACCCCCACTCCTACGAGCAGTACTTC	CASSLCSHHPHSYEQYF
TRBD1	TRBV9	TRBJ1-3	17	NA	TGTGCCAGCAGCGTGGCCGGACAGGGCCGCTCTGGAAACACCATATATTTT	CASSVAGQGRSGNTIYF
NA	TRBV19	TRBJ2-7	13	NA	TGTGCCAGTAAAAGCCACAAAAACTACGAGCAGTACTTC	CASKSHKNYEQYF
TRBD2	TRBV10-3	TRBJ2-3	15	once	TGTGCCATCAAAGGTGTAGCGGGAGGGACAGATACGCAGTATTTT	CAIKGVAGGTDTQYF
TRBD2	TRBV15	TRBJ2-3	18	NA	TGTGCCACCAGCAGAGATCTGGGCGGGAGCGCGAGCACAGATACGCAGTATTTT	CATSRDLGGSASTDTQYF
TRBD1	TRBV28	TRBJ2-7	16	NA	TGTGCCAGCAGTTCTCGATTGCCGGGACAGGGGCCCGAGCAGTACTTC	CASSSRLPGQGPEQYF
NA	TRBV18	TRBJ2-2	14	NA	TGTGCCAGCTCACCACCTCGGAACACCGGGGAGCTGTTTTTT	CASSPPRNTGELFF